Below are 26 T cell receptor beta chains sequenced from a single sample in a study of cytomegalovirus exposure and HLA in healthy donors. The primer mix had 60 Vbeta and 13 Jbeta primers. Libraries were prepared by immunoSEQ multiplex PCR; TCRdb keeps only in-frame clonotypes and omits some of them. Among around 98,000 clones listed, about 81% were seen once. Sequencing input: PBMCs. These receptor sequences come from a man in his forties in good health and CMV-seronegative.

This clone has just a few counts. The CDR3 bases are TGTGCCAGCAGCGGGGGGCCCTACGAGCAGTACTTC. As protein: CASSGGPYEQYF. The chain carries TRBV6-1 and TRBJ2-7; the D gene is possibly TRBD2 (7 bases). CDR3 size: 12 residues. Germline CDR1 MNHNS, CDR2 SASEGT. V dropped 6 bases and J dropped 2 bases, with 8 bases sitting between them.

This chain links TRBV19 with TRBJ2-5; no definite D call. The CDR3 sequence is 12 residues long. Germline CDR1 and CDR2: LNHDA and SQIVND (reference sequence). V was clipped by 1 base and J by 9 bases, with 9 bases between them. Here the CDR3 DNA reads TGTGCCAGTAGTATAGCTCCAGGTGCCCAGTACTTC. Amino acids: CASSIAPGAQYF. Looking up the rest from reference TRBV19 and TRBJ2-5 gives the full variable domain: DGGITQSPKYLFRKEGQNVTLSCEQNLNHDAMYWYRQDPGQGLRLIYYSQIVNDFQKGDIAEGYSVSREKKESFPLTVTSAQKNPTAFYLCASSIAPGAQYFGPGTRLLVL.

Only one count was recorded for this clone. The chain employs TRBV5-1 and TRBJ1-1; D perhaps matches TRBD1 (5 bases). Trimming left V 4 bases short and J 4 bases short, with 14 bases between. Germline CDR1 SGHRS, CDR2 YFSETQ. The CDR3 contains 14 residues. This CDR3 reads CASSRDSPSTEAFF. CDR3 DNA: TGCGCCAGCAGCAGGGACTCACCGAGCACTGAAGCTTTCTTT.

The rearrangement joins TRBV6-1 to TRBJ2-7; D gene ambiguous. The V end lost 0 bases, the J end lost 3 bases, and 9 bases lay between the germline ends. Germline CDR1 is MNHNS and CDR2 is SASEGT. CDR3 size: 14 residues. The CDR3 nucleotides read TGTGCCAGCAGTGAAGCGCGGCAGAACTACGAGCAGTACTTC. Its translation: CASSEARQNYEQYF.

The chain links TRBV7-3 to TRBJ2-1; TRBD1 might be the D (6 bases). Germline-derived CDR1 and CDR2 are SGHTA and FQGTGA. Trimming took off 6 bases at V and 6 bases at J, with 12 bases between the two ends. The CDR3 totals 13 residues. The CDR3, as DNA: TGTGCCAGCAGTTCAGGGGTGATCAATGAGCAGTTCTTC. This sequence encodes CASSSGVINEQFF.

The J gene is TRBJ2-7, the V gene TRBV10-2; D is possibly TRBD1 (5 bases). There are 14 residues in the CDR3. Deletions cut 4 bases from V and 1 base from J, with 11 bases between. Germline CDR1 is WSHSY and CDR2 is SAAADI. The CDR3 loop is CASSVLQGSYEQYF. As DNA, the CDR3 is TGCGCCAGCAGTGTCCTCCAGGGATCCTACGAGCAGTACTTC.

The CDR3: CASSFGQGINQPQHF. The CDR3 DNA reads TGTGCCAGCAGCTTCGGTCAGGGAATCAATCAGCCCCAGCATTTT. The chain joins TRBV5-5 to TRBJ1-5, with D possibly being TRBD1 (5 bases). Between the trimmed V and J ends, which lost 2 bases and 3 bases, there was a span of 12 bases. Germline assignment: CDR1 SGHKS and CDR2 YYEKEE (reference sequence). The length of the CDR3 is 15 residues.

As regards this clone: In the same sample, other DNA sequences code for this CDR3. In DNA form, the CDR3 reads TGTGCCAGCAGTTACTCCCCCGGGGTTCATGAAAAACTGTTTTTT. Its protein is CASSYSPGVHEKLFF. The chain joins TRBV6-5 to TRBJ1-4; D remains ambiguous. The ends were cut back, 0 bases at V and 6 bases at J, with 11 bases in the middle. Germline loops: CDR1 MNHEY, CDR2 SVGAGI. The CDR3 totals 15 residues.

This chain joins TRBV7-8 and TRBJ1-1; perhaps TRBD1 as D (6 bases). CDR1 and CDR2 from the germline V gene are SGHVS and FQNEAQ. V lost 6 bases, J lost 3 bases, and 8 bases lay in between. CDR3 length: 12 amino acids. CDR3 bases: TGTGCCAGCAGTAGACAGGACACTGAAGCTTTCTTT. Its protein product is CASSRQDTEAFF.

This chain connects TRBV5-1 to TRBJ1-3, with TRBD1 as a possible D gene (5 bases). This CDR3 has 16 residues. Trimming shortened V by 0 bases and J by 0 bases, and 10 bases separated the two germline ends. Germline V gene lookup returns CDR1 SGHRS and CDR2 YFSETQ. The CDR3 nucleotides read TGCGCCAGCAGCTTGGCGGGGGACTCCTCTGGAAACACCATATATTTT. Protein sequence: CASSLAGDSSGNTIYF.

The rearrangement uses TRBV7-3 and TRBJ2-1; 7 bases match TRBD1. The V gene's germline CDR1 is SGHTA and CDR2 FQGTGA. J was trimmed by 10 bases and V by 2 bases; bases with no gene match: 5. The CDR3 runs to 13 residues. For the CDR3, the DNA is TGTGCCAGCAGCTTAGATCACAGGGGCGAGCAGTTCTTC. Translating gives CASSLDHRGEQFF.

This clone was recorded once. The chain joins TRBV5-6 to TRBJ1-3, with 11 bases aligning to TRBD1. Germline V lookup: CDR1 SGHDT, CDR2 YYEEEE. The CDR3 is made up of 18 amino acids. The V and J ends lost 4 bases and 4 bases, in that order; junction bases with no gene match: 13. The chain's CDR3 is CASSRRGTGGLSGNTIYF. For the CDR3, the DNA is TGTGCCAGCAGCCGGCGGGGGACAGGGGGACTGAGCGGAAACACCATATATTTT.

The J gene is TRBJ2-5, the V gene TRBV19, with D maybe TRBD2 (6 bases). Germline V gene lookup returns CDR1 LNHDA and CDR2 SQIVND (reference sequence). The CDR3 length is 14 residues. Deletions cut 7 bases from V and 3 bases from J, with 15 bases between. The CDR3, as DNA: TGTGCCAGTACCTCGGGAGCAGCAGAAGAGACCCAGTACTTC. It translates to CASTSGAAEETQYF.

The chain recombines TRBV6-1 with TRBJ2-7; a weak D match, TRBD1 (5 bases). Looked up from germline, CDR1 is MNHNS and CDR2 is SASEGT. Trimming removed 2 bases from V and 4 bases from J, with 12 bases in between. The CDR3 covers 14 residues. The CDR3 region has the DNA TGTGCCAGCAGTGAATTCCCGCGACAGTACGAGCAGTACTTC. Residues: CASSEFPRQYEQYF.

J is TRBJ2-5 and V is TRBV28; D may be TRBD2 (5 bases). V was cut by 6 bases and J by 4 bases, with 9 bases left in between. The CDR3 has 12 amino acids. Germline-derived CDR1 and CDR2 are MDHEN and SYDVKM. The DNA of the CDR3 is TGTGCCAGCAGAACTAGTGGAGAGACCCAGTACTTC. It codes for CASRTSGETQYF.

The chain is built from TRBV6-5 and TRBJ2-7; a weak D match, TRBD1 (6 bases). The V end was cut by 5 bases, the J end by 5 bases, with 13 bases between. The CDR3 loop spans 13 amino acids. Germline CDR1 is MNHEY and CDR2 is SVGAGI. The CDR3 nucleotides are TGTGCCAGCAGTGCCAGGGGTCCTGACGAGCAGTACTTC. This codes for CASSARGPDEQYF.

The CDR3 protein is CSVGQNTGELFF. In DNA form, the CDR3 reads TGCAGCGTCGGACAGAACACCGGGGAGCTGTTTTTT. The V gene is TRBV29-1, the J gene TRBJ2-2; tentatively, D is TRBD1 (5 bases). This CDR3 comprises 12 residues. Germline V lookup: CDR1 SQVTM, CDR2 ANQGSEA. Between the trimmed V and J ends, which lost 6 bases and 1 base, there was a span of 6 bases.

This clone was detected only once. The V call is TRBV4-1, the J call TRBJ1-6, with TRBD1 matching 7 bases. Germline assignment: CDR1 MGHRA and CDR2 YSYEKL. The ends lost 0 bases at V and 7 bases at J; junction bases unmatched: 6. The length of the CDR3 is 16 residues. The CDR3 here is CASSQDPTGANSPLHF. CDR3 nucleotide sequence: TGCGCCAGCAGCCAAGACCCCACAGGGGCCAATTCACCCCTCCACTTT.

This rearrangement joins TRBV7-6 to TRBJ2-2; D remains ambiguous. Trimming took off 5 bases at V and 2 bases at J, with 21 bases between the two ends. The CDR3 is 18 residues long. CDR1 and CDR2 (germline): SGHVS, FNYEAQ. CDR3 protein: CASSPSPMSLVNTGELFF. The CDR3, as DNA: TGTGCCAGCAGCCCGAGCCCAATGAGCCTAGTAAACACCGGGGAGCTGTTTTTT.

This chain uses TRBV2 with TRBJ1-1; the D is unclear. The V and J ends lost 2 bases and 7 bases respectively, with 8 bases between them. The length of the CDR3 is 12 residues. Germline CDR1 SNHLY, CDR2 FYNNEI. CDR3 nucleotide sequence: TGTGCCAGCAGTGAATTAACAATTGAAGCTTTCTTT. It specifies CASSELTIEAFF.

This chain joins TRBV14 and TRBJ1-1, with unresolved D. Trimming shortened V by 2 bases and J by 1 base, and 11 bases separated the two germline ends. This CDR3 is built from 15 residues. The germline V gene encodes CDR1 SGHDN and CDR2 FVKESK. CDR3 residues: CASSQRSGRNTEAFF. CDR3 DNA: TGTGCCAGCAGCCAACGAAGCGGTCGGAACACTGAAGCTTTCTTT.

V is TRBV28 and J is TRBJ1-4, with 9 bases that match TRBD1. The ends lost 5 bases at V and 6 bases at J; junction bases unmatched: 10. The germline CDR1 and CDR2 sequences are MDHEN and SYDVKM. The CDR3 is 16 residues long. The CDR3 nucleotides are TGTGCCAGCAGTCCTCACAGGGGGCGCTTGGATGAAAAACTGTTTTTT. Translation gives CASSPHRGRLDEKLFF.

The chain links TRBV11-2 to TRBJ1-4; TRBD1 agrees at 7 bases. Germline V gives CDR1 SGHAT, CDR2 FQNNGV. The CDR3 runs 17 residues. The V and J ends lost 3 bases and 0 bases, in that order; junction bases with no gene match: 7. CDR3 in DNA: TGTGCCAGCAGCTTTACGGGACAGAGTACAACTAATGAAAAACTGTTTTTT. This sequence encodes CASSFTGQSTTNEKLFF.

This chain connects TRBV10-2 to TRBJ2-2; unclear D gene. V shed 6 bases and J shed 4 bases, with 15 bases lying between them. This CDR3 is 15 amino acids long. Per germline, CDR1 WSHSY and CDR2 SAAADI. As DNA, the CDR3 is TGCGCCAGCAGCTTAGTTAAATTTGGCACCGGGGAGCTGTTTTTT. Translated, it gives CASSLVKFGTGELFF.

This clone has a handful of counts. The rearrangement uses TRBV14 and TRBJ1-1; D remains unclear. Germline V gene data show CDR1 as SGHDN and CDR2 as FVKESK. This CDR3 region has 14 residues. The V and J ends lost 4 bases and 5 bases respectively, with 14 bases between them. The CDR3 here is CASSPFIGRTEAFF. As DNA, the CDR3 is TGTGCCAGCAGCCCCTTTATAGGGAGGACTGAAGCTTTCTTT.

The chain employs TRBV27 and TRBJ2-7, with D possibly being TRBD1 (5 bases). Trimming removed 5 bases at V and 3 bases at J, with 20 bases between. This CDR3 contains 16 residues. Germline CDR1 is MNHEY and CDR2 is SMNVEV (reference sequence). This CDR3 is CASSPKQAWGHYEQYF. The CDR3 DNA sequence: TGTGCCAGCAGTCCGAAACAGGCCTGGGGCCACTACGAGCAGTACTTC.